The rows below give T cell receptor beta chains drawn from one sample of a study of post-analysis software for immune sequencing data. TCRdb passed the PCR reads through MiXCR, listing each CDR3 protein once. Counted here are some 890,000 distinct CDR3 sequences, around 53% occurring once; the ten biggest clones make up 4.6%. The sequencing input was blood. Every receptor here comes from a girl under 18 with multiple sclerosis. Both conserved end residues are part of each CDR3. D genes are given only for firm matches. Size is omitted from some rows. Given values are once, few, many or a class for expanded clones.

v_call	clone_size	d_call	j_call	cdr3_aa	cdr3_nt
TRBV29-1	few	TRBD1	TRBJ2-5	CSVIQGVVETQYF	TGCAGCGTTATACAGGGGGTGGTGGAGACCCAGTACTTC
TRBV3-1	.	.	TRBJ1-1	CASSQDLGQKKGNTEAFF	TGTGCCAGCAGCCAAGATTTGGGGCAAAAGAAGGGGAACACTGAAGCTTTCTTT
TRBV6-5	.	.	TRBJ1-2	CASSLQGQEANYGYTF	TGTGCCAGCAGCCTTCAGGGGCAGGAAGCTAACTATGGCTACACCTTC
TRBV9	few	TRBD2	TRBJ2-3	CASSVGAGATDTQYF	TGTGCCAGCAGCGTAGGTGCGGGAGCCACAGATACGCAGTATTTT
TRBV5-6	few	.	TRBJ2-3	CASSFRGVLTDTQYF	TGTGCCAGCAGCTTTAGGGGGGTTCTGACAGATACGCAGTATTTT
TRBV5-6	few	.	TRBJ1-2	CASTRDNNPRMGGYTF	TGTGCCAGCACCCGGGACAATAATCCGAGGATGGGTGGCTACACCTTC
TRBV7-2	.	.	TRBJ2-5	CASSLDLPETQYF	TGTGCCAGCAGCTTAGACCTCCCAGAGACCCAGTACTTC
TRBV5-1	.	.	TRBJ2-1	CASRRDHSSYNEQFF	TGCGCCAGTAGGCGGGACCACAGCTCCTACAATGAGCAGTTCTTC
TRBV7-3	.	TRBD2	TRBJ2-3	CASSFGLAVGDTQYF	TGTGCCAGCAGCTTCGGACTAGCGGTTGGGGATACGCAGTATTTT
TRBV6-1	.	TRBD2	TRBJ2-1	CASSGGSGEGRRYEQFF	TGTGCCAGCAGTGGGGGTAGCGGGGAGGGCCGGCGATACGAGCAGTTCTTC
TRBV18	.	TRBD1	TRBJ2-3	CASYRGQGRIIDTQYF	TGTGCCAGCTATCGCGGACAGGGCCGAATTATAGATACGCAGTATTTT
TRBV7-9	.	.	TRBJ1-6	CASSSNRQAPHSPLHF	TGTGCCAGCAGCTCAAACCGACAGGCGCCTCATTCACCCCTCCACTTT
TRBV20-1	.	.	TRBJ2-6	CSARLVSGANVRTF	TGCAGTGCTAGATTGGTTTCTGGGGCCAACGTCCGGACTTTC
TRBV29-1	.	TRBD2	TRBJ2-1	CSVEGGVGQFF	TGCAGCGTTGAGGGAGGGGTCGGGCAGTTCTTC
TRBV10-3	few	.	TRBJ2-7	CAISETADEQYF	TGTGCCATCAGTGAGACAGCAGACGAGCAGTACTTC
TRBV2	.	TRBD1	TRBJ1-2	CASRSGGYGYTF	TGTGCCAGCAGATCAGGGGGCTATGGCTACACCTTC
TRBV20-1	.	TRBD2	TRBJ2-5	CSARAASRLAGYQETQYF	TGCAGTGCTAGAGCCGCATCCCGACTAGCGGGGTACCAAGAGACCCAGTACTTC
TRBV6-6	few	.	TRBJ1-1	CASSRSEAFF	TGTGCCAGCAGTAGAAGTGAAGCTTTCTTT
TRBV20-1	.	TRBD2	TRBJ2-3	CSARDLLAGVADTQYF	TGCAGTGCTAGAGATTTACTAGCGGGAGTTGCAGATACGCAGTATTTT
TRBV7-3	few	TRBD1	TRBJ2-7	CASSLIPTTGTYEQYF	TGTGCCAGCAGCTTAATTCCCACGACAGGGACATACGAGCAGTACTTC
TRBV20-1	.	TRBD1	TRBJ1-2	CSAREGQGRYGYTF	TGCAGTGCTAGAGAGGGACAGGGGCGTTATGGCTACACCTTC
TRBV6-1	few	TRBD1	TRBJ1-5	CASSAWDSYNQPQHF	TGTGCCAGCAGTGCGTGGGACAGCTACAATCAGCCCCAGCATTTT
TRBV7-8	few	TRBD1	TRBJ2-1	CASSLAGTGVYNEQFF	TGTGCCAGCAGCTTAGCTGGGACAGGAGTGTACAATGAGCAGTTCTTC
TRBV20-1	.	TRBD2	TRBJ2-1	CSARDWREGLYNEQFF	TGCAGTGCTAGAGATTGGCGGGAGGGCCTCTACAATGAGCAGTTCTTC
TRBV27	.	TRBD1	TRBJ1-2	CASRPQGQGFNYGYTF	TGTGCCAGCAGACCCCAGGGACAGGGGTTTAACTATGGCTACACCTTC
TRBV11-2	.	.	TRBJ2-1	CASSFPDRLNNEQFF	TGTGCCAGCAGCTTTCCCGACCGCCTAAACAATGAGCAGTTCTTC
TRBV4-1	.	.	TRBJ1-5	CASSFRALNQGAGQYGDQPQHF	TGCGCCAGCAGCTTTAGAGCCCTCAATCAGGGCGCGGGACAATATGGCGATCAGCCCCAGCATTTT
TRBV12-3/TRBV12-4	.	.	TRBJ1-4	CASSLQQFNEKLFF	TGTGCCAGCAGTTTACAACAGTTTAATGAAAAACTGTTTTTT
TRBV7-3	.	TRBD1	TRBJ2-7	CASSLGPLRDRSYEQYF	TGTGCCAGCAGCTTAGGTCCACTTCGGGACAGATCCTACGAGCAGTACTTC
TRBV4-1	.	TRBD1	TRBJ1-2	CASSQLRQGSYGYTF	TGCGCCAGCAGCCAGCTACGACAGGGAAGTTATGGCTACACCTTC
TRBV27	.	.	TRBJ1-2	CASSPRHNYGYTF	TGTGCCAGCTCCCCTCGGCATAACTATGGCTACACCTTC
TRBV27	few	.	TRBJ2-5	CASQAWGDARETQYF	TGTGCCAGCCAGGCTTGGGGGGACGCCAGGGAGACCCAGTACTTC
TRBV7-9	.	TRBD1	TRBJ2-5	CASSPGTDGETQYF	TGTGCCAGCAGCCCCGGGACAGATGGAGAGACCCAGTACTTC
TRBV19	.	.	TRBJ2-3	CASSIDAVTDTQYF	TGTGCCAGTAGTATAGATGCAGTAACAGATACGCAGTATTTT
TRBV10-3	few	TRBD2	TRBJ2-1	CAISETSGYNEQFF	TGTGCCATCAGTGAGACTAGCGGATACAATGAGCAGTTCTTC
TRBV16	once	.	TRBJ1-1	CASTLGRGTGNTEAFF	TGTGCCAGCACCCTCGGCCGGGGAACCGGGAACACTGAAGCTTTCTTT
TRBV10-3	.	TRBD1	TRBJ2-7	CAISADRGNEQYF	TGTGCCATCAGTGCCGACAGGGGGAACGAGCAGTACTTC
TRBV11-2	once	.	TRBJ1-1	CASSLMTVLNTEAFF	TGTGCCAGCAGCCTAATGACAGTCTTGAACACTGAAGCTTTCTTT
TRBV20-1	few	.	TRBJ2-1	CSVRGNPYNEQFF	TGCAGTGTGAGGGGAAACCCCTACAATGAGCAGTTCTTC
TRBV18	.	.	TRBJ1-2	CASSSRQIANYGYTF	TGTGCCAGCTCATCCAGACAGATAGCTAACTATGGCTACACCTTC
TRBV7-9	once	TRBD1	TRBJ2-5	CASSLQRIGRQGETQYF	TGTGCCAGCAGCTTACAGAGGATAGGCAGACAGGGGGAGACCCAGTACTTC
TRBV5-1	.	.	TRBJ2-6	CASSESGSGANVLTF	TGCGCCAGCAGCGAGAGCGGCTCTGGGGCCAACGTCCTGACTTTC
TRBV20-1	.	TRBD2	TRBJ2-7	CSANPAGEAYYEQYF	TGCAGTGCTAACCCAGCGGGAGAGGCCTATTACGAGCAGTACTTC
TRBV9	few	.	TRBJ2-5	CASSSRQAQETQYF	TGTGCCAGCAGCTCCAGACAGGCCCAAGAGACCCAGTACTTC
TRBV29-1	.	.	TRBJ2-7	CSTRDLSSYEQYF	TGCAGCACCAGGGATTTAAGCTCCTACGAGCAGTACTTC
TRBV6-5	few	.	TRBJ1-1	CALGDGQMNTEAFF	TGTGCACTCGGTGACGGACAGATGAACACTGAAGCTTTCTTT
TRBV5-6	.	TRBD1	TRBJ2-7	CASSLQGPVFEQYF	TGTGCCAGCAGCTTACAGGGGCCCGTTTTCGAGCAGTACTTC
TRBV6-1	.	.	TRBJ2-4	CASSERASAGIVIQYF	TGTGCCAGCAGTGAGAGGGCTAGCGCTGGGATAGTCATTCAGTACTTC
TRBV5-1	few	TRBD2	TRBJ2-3	CASSKGLAGGYTDTQYF	TGCGCCAGCAGCAAGGGACTAGCGGGGGGTTACACAGATACGCAGTATTTT
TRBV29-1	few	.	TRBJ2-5	CSAMRGETQYF	TGCAGCGCCATGAGAGGCGAGACCCAGTACTTC
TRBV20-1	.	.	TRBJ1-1	CSASQYRLGTINTEAFF	TGCAGTGCCAGCCAGTACCGCCTAGGGACTATAAACACTGAAGCTTTCTTT
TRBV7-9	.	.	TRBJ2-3	CASSAQDRGTQYF	TGTGCCAGCAGCGCGCAAGACAGAGGTACGCAGTATTTT
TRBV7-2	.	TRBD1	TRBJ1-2	CASSLAWTGTAYGYTF	TGTGCCAGCAGCTTAGCTTGGACAGGGACAGCCTATGGCTACACCTTC
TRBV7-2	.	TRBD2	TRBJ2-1	CASSLGTSGRNEQFF	TGTGCCAGCAGCCTCGGGACTAGCGGGAGGAATGAGCAGTTCTTC
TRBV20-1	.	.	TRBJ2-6	CSASFRGSGANVLTF	TGCAGTGCTAGTTTCCGGGGCTCTGGGGCCAACGTCCTGACTTTC
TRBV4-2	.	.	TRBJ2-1	CASSQDQRGGGDEQFF	TGTGCCAGCAGCCAAGATCAGAGGGGGGGAGGCGATGAGCAGTTCTTC